Each of the 14 T cell receptor beta chains below was sequenced from the same sample in a study of cytomegalovirus exposure and HLA in healthy donors. PCR primers comprised 60 Vbeta and 13 Jbeta primers. TCRdb's copy holds only in-frame clones and misses some; the assay was immunoSEQ multiplex PCR. The sample has 60,000 or so clones, approximately 82% seen once; the top ten hold approximately 24%. Specimen: PBMCs. The receptors here all came from a woman in her thirties or forties in good health and CMV-seropositive.

V usage is TRBV5-1 and J usage is TRBJ2-4; a weak D match, TRBD2 (6 bases). CDR3 length: 15 residues. Germline lookup yields CDR1 SGHRS and CDR2 YFSETQ. V gave up 4 bases and J gave up 6 bases, with 17 bases separating them. CDR3 sequence (DNA): TGCGCCAGCAGCGCGGGACTTTCTGGGGTAAACATTCAGTACTTC. Amino acids: CASSAGLSGVNIQYF. The whole variable domain, filled in from reference TRBV5-1 and TRBJ2-4, reads KAGVTQTPRYLIKTRGQQVTLSCSPISGHRSVSWYQQTPGQGLQFLFEYFSETQRNKGNFPGRFSGRQFSNSRSEMNVSTLELGDSALYLCASSAGLSGVNIQYFGAGTRLSVL.

V gene TRBV6-1 combines with J gene TRBJ2-7, with 10 positions matching TRBD1. The CDR3 is made up of 14 amino acids. Trimming at V came to 6 bases and at J to 3 bases, leaving 5 bases not matched to a gene. The germline gives CDR1 MNHNS, CDR2 SASEGT. Here the CDR3 DNA reads TGTGCCAGCAGGCGGGACAGGGGAAGCTACGAGCAGTACTTC. Translated: CASRRDRGSYEQYF.

J is TRBJ2-2 and V is TRBV5-4; TRBD2 agrees at 10 bases. Per germline, CDR1 SGHNT and CDR2 YYREEE (reference sequence). The CDR3 has 17 amino acids. V lost 0 bases to trimming and J lost 4 bases; unmatched junction nucleotides: 6. The CDR3, as DNA: TGTGCCAGCAGCTTGGGAGCGGGAGGGGCTTCCACCGGGGAGCTGTTTTTT. It translates to CASSLGAGGASTGELFF.

CDR3 sequence (DNA): TGTGCCAGCAGCCTCGGGGGGGGGCGCAACGAGCAGTACTTC. Its translation is CASSLGGGRNEQYF. The chain carries TRBV5-5 and TRBJ2-7; the match to TRBD2 covers 8 bases. V was clipped by 4 bases and J by 5 bases; unmatched bases: 8. The CDR3 consists of 14 residues. CDR1 and CDR2 (germline): SGHKS, YYEKEE (reference sequence).

This chain uses TRBV7-9 with TRBJ2-2; TRBD2 is a possible D gene (6 bases). Germline CDR1 and CDR2: SEHNR and FQNEAQ (reference sequence). V lost 5 bases to trimming and J lost 2 bases, with 9 bases between them. This CDR3 has 14 residues. CDR3: CASSADYNTGELFF. The CDR3 nucleotides read TGTGCCAGCAGCGCGGACTATAACACCGGGGAGCTGTTTTTT.

The gene calls are TRBV6-5 and TRBJ2-1; no reliable D call. Germline assignment: CDR1 MNHEY and CDR2 SVGAGI. Trimming took 5 bases from V and 12 from J, leaving 14 bases between them. CDR3 length: 12 residues. Here the CDR3 DNA reads TGTGCCAGCAGTGAGGTTTATGGTTCGCAGTTCTTC. Amino acids: CASSEVYGSQFF.

The chain employs TRBV27 and TRBJ2-7, with 12 bases lining up with TRBD2. V lost 4 bases and J lost 2; bases outside the gene matches: 9. The CDR3 covers 17 residues. CDR1 is MNHEY and CDR2 is SMNVEV in the germline V gene (reference sequence). This CDR3 is CASSSTSGGETTYEQYF. CDR3 DNA sequence: TGTGCCAGCAGTTCGACTAGCGGGGGTGAGACTACCTACGAGCAGTACTTC.

The rearrangement links TRBV27 to TRBJ2-7; D may be TRBD1 (8 bases). The germline V gene has CDR1 MNHEY and CDR2 SMNVEV (reference sequence). This CDR3 is built from 14 residues. The V end lost 5 bases, the J end lost 2 bases, and 13 bases lay between the germline ends. In nucleotides, the CDR3 is TGTGCCAGCAGTCGTACAGGGGGGGCCTACGAGCAGTACTTC. The encoded protein is CASSRTGGAYEQYF.

CDR3 nucleotides: TGTGCCAGCGGTTCAGGGGGGAGGACTGAAGCTTTCTTT. This translates into CASGSGGRTEAFF. This sequence joins TRBV25-1 and TRBJ1-1; 7 bases match TRBD1. V lost 8 bases to trimming and J lost 5 bases; unmatched junction nucleotides: 8. CDR1 is MGHDK, CDR2 SYGVNS, per germline. This CDR3 is 13 amino acids long.

J is TRBJ1-2 and V is TRBV4-3; 8 bases agree with TRBD1. The V gene's germline CDR1 is LGHNA and CDR2 YSLEER. The length of the CDR3 is 13 residues. Trimming at V came to 6 bases and at J to 8 bases, leaving 8 bases not matched to a gene. CDR3 nucleotide sequence: TGCGCCAGCAGGATGACAGGGGCCCTCGGCTACACCTTC. Translated, it gives CASRMTGALGYTF.

V is TRBV19 and J is TRBJ1-6; possibly TRBD1 for D (6 bases). CDR1 is LNHDA, CDR2 SQIVND, per germline (reference sequence). V dropped 8 bases and J dropped 7 bases, with 27 bases sitting between them. The CDR3 is 18 residues long. CDR3 in amino acids: CASQTFHAQGTANSPLHF. The DNA of the CDR3 is TGTGCCAGTCAGACCTTCCACGCTCAGGGGACGGCCAATTCACCCCTCCACTTT.

A note on this clone: One end of the junction varies from germline; a read error may be responsible. V gene TRBV7-9 combines with J gene TRBJ1-3; no reliable D call. The CDR3 consists of 16 residues. The V gene's germline CDR1 is SEHNR and CDR2 FQNEAQ (reference sequence). The CDR3 bases are TGTTCCAGCAGCGCCCCACCTGGTGGAGGTGGAAACACCATATATTTT. Translating gives CSSSAPPGGGGNTIYF.

In nucleotides, the CDR3 is TGCGCCAGCAGCCAAGAGTTGAGGTCCGAACCCTACGAGCAGTACTTC. Translation: CASSQELRSEPYEQYF. The genes are TRBV4-1 and TRBJ2-7; no definite D call. CDR3 size: 16 residues. V shed 0 bases and J shed 2 bases, with 14 bases lying between them. CDR1 is MGHRA, CDR2 YSYEKL, per germline.

The V and J genes are TRBV6-1 and TRBJ1-1, with D unresolved. This CDR3 contains 13 residues. Germline assignment: CDR1 MNHNS and CDR2 SASEGT. V lost 8 bases, J lost 6 bases, and 16 bases lay in between. The CDR3 nucleotides are TGTGCCAGCCTGACAATCATTCCGTCTGAAGCTTTCTTT. Its protein is CASLTIIPSEAFF.